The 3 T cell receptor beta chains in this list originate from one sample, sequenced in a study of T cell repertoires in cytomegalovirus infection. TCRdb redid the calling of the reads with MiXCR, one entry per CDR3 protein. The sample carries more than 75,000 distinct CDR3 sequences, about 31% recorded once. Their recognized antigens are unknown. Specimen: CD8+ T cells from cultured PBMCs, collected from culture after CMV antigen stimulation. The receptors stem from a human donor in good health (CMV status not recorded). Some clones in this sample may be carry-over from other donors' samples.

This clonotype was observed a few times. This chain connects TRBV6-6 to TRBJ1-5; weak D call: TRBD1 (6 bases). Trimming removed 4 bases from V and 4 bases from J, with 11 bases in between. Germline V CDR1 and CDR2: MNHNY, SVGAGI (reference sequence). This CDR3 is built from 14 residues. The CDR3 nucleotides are TGTGCCAGCAGTTCTGACAGGCCAAATCAGCCCCAGCATTTT. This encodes CASSSDRPNQPQHF.

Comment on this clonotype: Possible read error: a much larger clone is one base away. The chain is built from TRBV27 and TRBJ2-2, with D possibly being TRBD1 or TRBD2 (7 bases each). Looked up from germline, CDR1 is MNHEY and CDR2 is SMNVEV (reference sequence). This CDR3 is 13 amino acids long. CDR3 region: CVSKAGGAGELFF. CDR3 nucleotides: TGTGTCAGCAAAGCAGGGGGGGCCGGGGAGCTGTTTTTT.

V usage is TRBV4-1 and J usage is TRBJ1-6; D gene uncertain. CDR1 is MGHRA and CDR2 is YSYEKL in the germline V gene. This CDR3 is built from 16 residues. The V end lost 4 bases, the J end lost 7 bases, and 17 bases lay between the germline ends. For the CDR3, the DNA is TGCGCCAGCAGCCCCCAAGATTGGGGTTTAAATTCACCCCTCCACTTT. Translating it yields CASSPQDWGLNSPLHF.